This is a list of T cell receptor beta chains from one sample in a study of blood T cell repertoires in COVID-19. The assay was immunoSEQ multiplex PCR, and TCRdb's table has in-frame clones only and misses some. This table holds approximately 250,000 clones, about nine tenths found once. Material: PBMCs or T cells enriched from blood (not recorded which). The source is a middle-aged woman with acute COVID-19. The CDR3 runs from the conserved cysteine through the conserved F or W. The D gene is left open where the match is weak. Only part of the rows carry a size: once, few, many, or a class if the clone is expanded.

clone_size j_call v_call cdr3_length d_call cdr3_aa cdr3_nt
NA TRBJ2-3 TRBV24-1 16 NA CATIPPTGADTDTQYF TGTGCCACCATTCCTCCGACTGGGGCAGACACAGATACGCAGTATTTT
NA TRBJ1-5 TRBV6-5 14 NA CASRSGGAGQPQHF TGTGCCAGCAGGTCGGGGGGCGCAGGTCAGCCCCAGCATTTT
NA TRBJ1-1 TRBV24-1 15 TRBD1 CATSDSTGVGTEAFF TGTGCCACCAGTGATTCCACAGGGGTGGGCACTGAAGCTTTCTTT
NA TRBJ1-2 TRBV13 17 NA CASSDTLSRGGNYGYTF TGTGCCAGCTCTGACACCCTAAGCCGGGGAGGTAACTATGGCTACACCTTC
few TRBJ2-5 TRBV4-1 15 NA CASSQEGQRGQTQYF TGCGCCAGCAGCCAAGAGGGGCAGCGAGGCCAGACCCAGTACTTC
NA TRBJ1-2 TRBV27 11 NA CASRDSYVYTF TGTGCCAGCAGGGACAGTTATGTCTACACCTTC
NA TRBJ1-5 TRBV27 14 NA CASSLNRVNQPQHF TGTGCCAGCAGTTTAAACAGGGTTAATCAGCCCCAGCATTTT
once TRBJ2-5 TRBV2 13 TRBD2 CASSGLAEETQYF TGTGCCAGCAGTGGTCTAGCGGAAGAGACCCAGTACTTC
NA TRBJ2-1 TRBV9 14 NA CASSVNPVTHEQFF TGTGCCAGCAGCGTAAACCCCGTTACTCATGAGCAGTTCTTC
NA TRBJ2-7 TRBV6-4 19 TRBD2 CASKGAPGLAGAFNYEQYF TGTGCCAGCAAAGGAGCGCCGGGACTAGCGGGAGCCTTCAACTACGAGCAGTACTTC
NA TRBJ1-5 TRBV15 16 NA CATSRGPGWSGQPQHF TGTGCCACCAGCAGAGGACCAGGGTGGTCTGGGCAGCCCCAGCATTTT
NA TRBJ1-3 TRBV5-1 13 NA CASSFEGGNTIYF TGCGCCAGCAGCTTCGAGGGTGGAAACACCATATATTTT
NA TRBJ2-1 TRBV30 14 NA CAWSVGGGYNEQFF TGTGCCTGGAGTGTAGGCGGTGGCTACAATGAGCAGTTCTTC
NA TRBJ1-4 TRBV5-6 14 NA CASSLSPAGEKLFF TGTGCCAGCAGCTTGTCCCCGGCGGGGGAAAAACTGTTTTTT
NA TRBJ1-5 TRBV15 15 NA CATSRDGGGHQPQHF TGTGCCACCAGCAGAGATGGGGGGGGGCATCAGCCCCAGCATTTT
NA TRBJ2-5 TRBV7-6 15 NA CASSLAQGFTGTQYF TGTGCCAGCAGCTTAGCCCAGGGTTTCACGGGGACCCAGTACTTC
once TRBJ2-3 TRBV3-1/TRBV3-2 15 NA CASSHFGASTDTQYF TGTGCCAGCAGCCATTTCGGAGCGAGCACAGATACGCAGTATTTT
NA TRBJ2-7 TRBV18 14 TRBD1 CASSPTDRTYEQYF TGTGCCAGCTCACCGACGGACAGGACCTACGAGCAGTACTTC
NA TRBJ2-2 TRBV2 15 TRBD1 CASSLRDRYTGELFF TGTGCCAGCAGTCTCCGGGACAGGTACACCGGGGAGCTGTTTTTT
once TRBJ1-2 TRBV5-4 14 TRBD1 CASSPTGTGVGYTF TGTGCCAGCAGCCCCACCGGGACAGGGGTTGGCTACACCTTC
NA TRBJ1-1 TRBV2 17 TRBD1 CASSVDRAPPSGTEAFF TGTGCCAGCAGCGTGGACAGGGCTCCCCCGTCGGGCACTGAAGCTTTCTTT
NA TRBJ2-1 TRBV18 16 TRBD1 CASSPGGQNSYNEQFF TGTGCCAGCTCACCAGGGGGACAGAACTCCTACAATGAGCAGTTCTTC
many TRBJ2-6 TRBV19 13 NA CASRGSGANVLTF TGTGCCAGTCGAGGCTCTGGGGCCAACGTCCTGACTTTC
NA TRBJ2-4 TRBV3-1/TRBV3-2 14 TRBD1 CASSHRGLGNIQYF TGTGCCAGCAGCCACAGGGGGCTTGGAAACATTCAGTACTTC